A selection of T cell receptor beta chains follows, all from one sample in a study of T-cell memory formation after mild COVID-19. TCRdb used MiXCR to reprocess the 5' RACE reads, holding one entry per CDR3 protein. The sample lists 550,000 to 700,000 distinct CDR3 sequences; roughly 18% were seen once. The sequencing input was PBMCs or a T cell subset sorted from them (not recorded which). These receptors were obtained from an adult woman who had mild COVID-19 (a few samples of this study predate the infection). Cell type and time point are not known. The CDR3 runs from the conserved cysteine through the conserved F or W. Rows give clone size only sometimes, using once, few, many, or a class for an expanded clone.

clone size	V gene	J gene	CDR3 protein
NA	TRBV3-1	TRBJ2-1	CASSQRGREQFF
NA	TRBV6-6	TRBJ1-1	CASSYSRQDPLSGEAFF
NA	TRBV24-1	TRBJ2-1	CATSERGEQSF
NA	TRBV12-3/TRBV12-4	TRBJ2-5	CASSSSRVETQYF
NA	TRBV4-3	TRBJ2-2	CASSRHRGGHGTGELFF
NA	TRBV27	TRBJ2-7	CASSLSGGGEQYF
few	TRBV12-3/TRBV12-4	TRBJ1-5	CASSLTGKGNQPQHF
NA	TRBV7-6	TRBJ2-1	CASSRPGRGFNEQFF
few	TRBV5-6	TRBJ1-2	CASSLRQGDYGYTF
few	TRBV5-6	TRBJ2-2	CASSSGVTNTGELFF
NA	TRBV29-1	TRBJ2-3	CSGAGLDTQYF
NA	TRBV20-1	TRBJ1-1	CSARARLLNTEAFF
NA	TRBV13	TRBJ1-1	CASSLRPEDSVGGMNTEAFF
few	TRBV4-2	TRBJ2-7	CASSQNPGLAGSSYEQYF
NA	TRBV5-5	TRBJ2-2	CASSFSFSGTGELFF
NA	TRBV12-3/TRBV12-4	TRBJ2-7	CASSFFGTGAYEQYF
NA	TRBV3-1	TRBJ2-7	CASSGNDRAGEQYF
NA	TRBV12-3/TRBV12-4	TRBJ2-6	CASSSPGLNSGANVLTF
NA	TRBV6-4	TRBJ2-3	CASSDSGEQHTQYF
few	TRBV7-9	TRBJ1-6	CASSSSSPLHF
NA	TRBV3-1	TRBJ2-3	CASSLILADTQYF
NA	TRBV20-1	TRBJ2-1	CSASRSGGPFNEQFF
NA	TRBV4-1	TRBJ2-1	CASSKSGLRDNEQFF
NA	TRBV6-5	TRBJ1-1	CASSPIPAGTEAFF
many	TRBV7-2	TRBJ1-2	CASSRGKGRYGYTF
NA	TRBV7-9	TRBJ1-1	CASSPRQRYNTEAFF
few	TRBV27	TRBJ2-1	CASSMIQGHEQFF
NA	TRBV2	TRBJ2-3	CASKGLPSDTQYF
few	TRBV6-5	TRBJ2-1	CASSYYRTHEQFF